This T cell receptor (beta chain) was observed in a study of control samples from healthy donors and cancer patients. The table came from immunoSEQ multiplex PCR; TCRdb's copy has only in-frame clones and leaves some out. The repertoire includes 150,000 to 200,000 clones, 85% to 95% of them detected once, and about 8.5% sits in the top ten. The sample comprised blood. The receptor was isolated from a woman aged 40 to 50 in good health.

The DNA for the CDR3 is TGTGCCAGCAGCTTCGGCCGGCACTACGAGCAGTACTTC. Translation gives CASSFGRHYEQYF. The V gene is TRBV7-2, the J gene TRBJ2-7; D gene uncertain. The CDR3 runs to 13 residues. The V end was cut by 3 bases, the J end by 3 bases, with 9 bases between. The germline gives CDR1 SGHTA, CDR2 FQGNSA.